This TCR beta chain appears in the sequencing data of a study of low-dose radiotherapy and immunotherapy resistance in tumors. Study as a whole: Intravenous ipilimumab 1 mg/kg every six weeks was given with nivolumab 240 mg every two weeks. Aspirin was administered orally at 300 mg daily for four cycles, commencing on cycle 1 day 1.

The time point was: after trial treatment. Sample treatment: LDRT plus nivolumab, ipilimumab, low-dose cyclophosphamide and aspirin (RACIN trial). Ipilimumab, nivolumab, aspirin, low-dose cyclophosphamide and low-dose radiotherapy were administered to donors. CDR3 size: 14 residues. V gave up 7 bases and J gave up 1 base, with 13 bases separating them. CDR1 is MDHEN and CDR2 is SYDVKM in the germline V gene. Covering alpha and beta chains, TRAV- and TRBV-specific primers were used for the first-strand cDNA. TCRs were put through about 20 PCR cycles of amplification with Phusion. A constant-region primer and the V-primer adapter served as the primer pair. Amplifying the isolated mRNA was done by in vitro transcription. TCRdb reanalysed the reads using MiXCR and keeps one entry per CDR3 protein. This table has tens of thousands of distinct CDR3 sequences, under 25% appearing once.

The sample here was PBMCs, taken after low-dose radiotherapy plus immunotherapy. V is TRBV28 and J is TRBJ2-5; D gene unclear. The origin of this receptor is a female donor with ovarian cancer. CDR3 protein: CASIAEMVQETQYF. For the CDR3, the DNA is TGTGCCAGCATTGCGGAGATGGTCCAAGAGACCCAGTACTTC.